Listed below are T cell receptor beta chains from one sample, sequenced in a study of blood T cell repertoires in COVID-19. Sequencing was performed with immunoSEQ multiplex PCR; in TCRdb, only in-frame clones are kept and a portion is missing. The data hold about 46,000 clones, with 88% observed a single time. The specimen sequenced was peripheral blood. All receptors derive from a man aged 50 to 59 with acute or convalescent COVID-19. CDR3s include the opening cysteine and the closing phenylalanine or tryptophan. D genes are given only for firm matches. Size values are once, few and many counts, or a class for expanded clones, and some rows have none.

CASSQVNPRGGWTEAFF,TGTGCCAGCAGCCAAGTCAACCCGAGAGGGGGCTGGACTGAAGCTTTCTTT,-,TRBD1,TRBV3-1/TRBV3-2,TRBJ1-1
CASSESVAGSVGELFF,TGTGCCAGCAGTGAATCGGTAGCGGGATCGGTCGGGGAGCTGTTTTTT,-,TRBD2,TRBV25-1,TRBJ2-2
CASRGGASQYF,TGTGCCAGCAGGGGGGGAGCGTCCCAGTACTTC,-,-,TRBV7-9,TRBJ2-5
CASSQDRGNEAFF,TGCGCCAGCAGCCAAGACAGGGGAAATGAAGCTTTCTTT,-,-,TRBV4-3,TRBJ1-1
CASSQDYPGGREKLFF,TGCGCCAGCAGCCAAGACTATCCCGGGGGGCGGGAAAAACTGTTTTTT,-,-,TRBV4-1,TRBJ1-4
CASSPWDSTTNEKLFF,TGTGCCAGCAGCCCTTGGGACAGCACAACTAATGAAAAACTGTTTTTT,-,TRBD1,TRBV7-9,TRBJ1-4
CASSSVLNGLAGGPFDTDTQYF,TGTGCCAGCAGTTCTGTACTAAACGGACTAGCGGGAGGGCCATTCGACACAGATACGCAGTATTTT,-,TRBD2,TRBV28,TRBJ2-3
CASSIKISPNQPQHF,TGTGCCAGTAGTATAAAAATCAGTCCCAATCAGCCCCAGCATTTT,-,-,TRBV19,TRBJ1-5
CASQRQGPGNTIYF,TGTGCCAGCCAAAGACAGGGGCCGGGAAACACCATATATTTT,-,TRBD1,TRBV6-5,TRBJ1-3
CASSDTSGANTGELFF,TGTGCCAGCAGCGACACTAGCGGGGCGAACACCGGGGAGCTGTTTTTT,-,-,TRBV21-1,TRBJ2-2
CASSSRLAWRFF,TGTGCCAGCAGTTCCAGACTAGCGTGGAGGTTCTTC,-,TRBD2,TRBV28,TRBJ2-1
CASSGTLYGYTF,TGTGCCAGCAGTGGGACACTCTATGGCTACACCTTC,-,-,TRBV28,TRBJ1-2
CASSSTGDLTEAFF,TGTGCCAGCAGCTCCACAGGAGACCTCACTGAAGCTTTCTTT,-,-,TRBV5-5,TRBJ1-1
CASSQEERTGYGYTF,TGTGCCAGCAGCCAAGAGGAGCGGACAGGCTATGGCTACACCTTC,-,TRBD1,TRBV14,TRBJ1-2
CASSYGQATNEKLFF,TGTGCCAGCAGTTACGGACAGGCGACTAATGAAAAACTGTTTTTT,few,TRBD1,TRBV6-6,TRBJ1-4
CASSNQAGGSSYEQYF,TGCGCCAGCAGCAACCAAGCGGGAGGGAGCTCCTACGAGCAGTACTTC,medium-sized,TRBD2,TRBV4-1,TRBJ2-7
CASSGTAGTSVVTQYF,TGCGCCAGCAGCGGGACCGCCGGCACTAGCGTGGTTACGCAGTATTTT,-,TRBD2,TRBV5-1,TRBJ2-3
CASSPTSIPETQYF,TGTGCCAGCAGCCCCACTAGTATACCAGAGACCCAGTACTTC,-,-,TRBV3-1/TRBV3-2,TRBJ2-5
CASSFQGGYGYTF,TGTGCCAGCAGTTTTCAGGGGGGCTATGGCTACACCTTC,once,TRBD1,TRBV12-3/TRBV12-4,TRBJ1-2
CATSDPRQGVTDTQYF,TGTGCCACCAGTGACCCTAGACAGGGGGTCACAGATACGCAGTATTTT,-,TRBD1,TRBV24-1,TRBJ2-3
CASSSGTGTEAFF,TGTGCCAGCAGTTCGGGGACAGGCACTGAAGCTTTCTTT,few,TRBD1,TRBV12-3/TRBV12-4,TRBJ1-1
CASSYLFGAADTQYF,TGTGCCAGCAGTTACCTATTTGGGGCCGCAGATACGCAGTATTTT,-,-,TRBV6-2/TRBV6-3,TRBJ2-3
CASSPDLAASYNEQFF,TGTGCCAGCTCACCGGACCTAGCGGCCTCCTACAATGAGCAGTTCTTC,-,TRBD2,TRBV18,TRBJ2-1
CASSFAEREGPGAEQFF,TGCGCCAGCAGCTTTGCTGAGCGGGAGGGCCCGGGCGCTGAGCAGTTCTTC,once,TRBD2,TRBV5-1,TRBJ2-1
CASSPDTEQYF,TGTGCCAGCTCACCCGACACCGAGCAGTACTTC,-,-,TRBV18,TRBJ2-7
CASSPPGGYNEQFF,TGTGCCAGCAGCCCTCCCGGGGGGTACAATGAGCAGTTCTTC,-,TRBD2,TRBV9,TRBJ2-1
CASSIQGQGHEKLFF,TGTGCCAGTAGTATCCAGGGACAGGGGCATGAAAAACTGTTTTTT,-,TRBD1,TRBV19,TRBJ1-4
CASSYTSGNTIYF,TGTGCCAGCAGTTACACCTCTGGAAACACCATATATTTT,once,-,TRBV12-3/TRBV12-4,TRBJ1-3
CASSALTDTQYF,TGTGCCAGCAGCGCCCTCACAGATACGCAGTATTTT,-,-,TRBV9,TRBJ2-3
CASSYPGGGTEAFF,TGTGCCAGCAGTTACCCTGGGGGGGGCACTGAAGCTTTCTTT,-,-,TRBV27,TRBJ1-1
CASSLPGTGRNEQFF,TGTGCCAGCAGCTTACCAGGGACAGGTCGGAATGAGCAGTTCTTC,-,TRBD1,TRBV7-3,TRBJ2-1
CASSFGWFGYTF,TGTGCCAGCAGTTTCGGGTGGTTTGGCTACACCTTC,-,-,TRBV12-3/TRBV12-4,TRBJ1-2
CASSTGHEAFF,TGCGCCAGCAGCACGGGACATGAAGCTTTCTTT,-,-,TRBV5-1,TRBJ1-1
CAISDGTGGVYEQYF,TGTGCCATCAGCGACGGGACAGGGGGCGTCTACGAGCAGTACTTC,-,TRBD1,TRBV10-3,TRBJ2-7
CASSLQGGGYEQYF,TGTGCCAGCAGTCTACAGGGCGGGGGCTACGAGCAGTACTTC,-,-,TRBV6-2/TRBV6-3,TRBJ2-7
CASSPLQDQETQYF,TGTGCCAGCTCACCACTACAGGACCAAGAGACCCAGTACTTC,-,-,TRBV18,TRBJ2-5
CASSQEGVQETQYF,TGTGCCAGCAGCCAAGAGGGCGTCCAAGAGACCCAGTACTTC,-,-,TRBV4-2,TRBJ2-5
CASSYSPGQGRSEAFF,TGTGCCAGCAGTTATTCTCCGGGACAGGGGAGATCTGAAGCTTTCTTT,-,TRBD1,TRBV6-6,TRBJ1-1
CASSQVWRGDTEAFF,TGTGCCAGCAGCCAGGTATGGAGGGGTGACACTGAAGCTTTCTTT,once,-,TRBV3-1/TRBV3-2,TRBJ1-1
CASSFGGTQETQYF,TGTGCCAGCAGCTTTGGGGGGACCCAAGAGACCCAGTACTTC,-,-,TRBV5-4,TRBJ2-5
CASSRGSPENIQYF,TGTGCCAGCAGTCGCGGCAGCCCAGAAAACATTCAGTACTTC,-,-,TRBV25-1,TRBJ2-4
CSIGQGPGTQYF,TGCAGCATTGGACAGGGGCCCGGTACGCAGTATTTT,-,TRBD1,TRBV29-1,TRBJ2-3
CATSRDGGGASSVGRTQYF,TGTGCCACCAGCAGAGATGGGGGGGGCGCGAGTAGCGTTGGAAGAACCCAGTACTTC,-,-,TRBV15,TRBJ2-5
CAWSQGAYEQYF,TGTGCCTGGAGCCAGGGGGCCTACGAGCAGTACTTC,-,TRBD1,TRBV30,TRBJ2-7
CASSPMGGGDTQYF,TGCGCCAGCAGCCCCATGGGGGGAGGGGATACGCAGTATTTT,once,TRBD2,TRBV5-1,TRBJ2-3
CASSPHSSYEQYF,TGTGCCAGCAGTCCTCATAGCTCCTACGAGCAGTACTTC,-,-,TRBV27,TRBJ2-7